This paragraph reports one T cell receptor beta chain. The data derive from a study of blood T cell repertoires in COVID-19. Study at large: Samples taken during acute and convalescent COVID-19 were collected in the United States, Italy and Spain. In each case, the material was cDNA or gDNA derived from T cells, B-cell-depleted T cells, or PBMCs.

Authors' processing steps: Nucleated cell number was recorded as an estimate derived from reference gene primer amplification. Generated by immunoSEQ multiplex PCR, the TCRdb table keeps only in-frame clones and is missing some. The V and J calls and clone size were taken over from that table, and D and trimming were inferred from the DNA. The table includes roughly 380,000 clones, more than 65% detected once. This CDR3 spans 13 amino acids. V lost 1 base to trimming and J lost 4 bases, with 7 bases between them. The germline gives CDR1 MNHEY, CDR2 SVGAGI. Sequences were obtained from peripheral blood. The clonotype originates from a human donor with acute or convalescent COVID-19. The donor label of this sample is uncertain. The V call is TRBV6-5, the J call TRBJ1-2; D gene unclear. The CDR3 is CASSYLGLYGYTF. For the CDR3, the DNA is TGTGCCAGCAGTTACTTGGGCCTCTATGGCTACACCTTC.